This TCR beta chain originates from a study of T cell responses to AZD1222 COVID-19 vaccine. Study-level points and caveats: The study sampled repertoires only after the peak T cell response. Spike-spanning, vaccine-associated CD4 TCRs were dominant at 160-218 and 743-854. A mostly white British donor set with more females was recruited, and clonal diversity was possibly underestimated.

On this clone itself: Its antigen is as yet unknown.

The CDR3 is made up of 15 amino acids. Germline lookup yields CDR1 SGHVS and CDR2 FQNEAQ. Trimming cost V 1 base and J 3 bases, with 12 bases left between them. Method: immunoSEQ multiplex PCR; TCRdb's copy keeps in-frame clones and lacks some. The table includes more than 150,000 clones, 92% detected once. V is TRBV7-8 and J is TRBJ1-2; a weak D match, TRBD1 (5 bases). The specimen comprised peripheral blood, sampled 28 days after the second AZD1222 dose. This sequence was found in an adult who received the AZD1222 COVID-19 vaccine. As DNA, the CDR3 is TGTGCCAGCAGCTTAGTAGAAGGGGCTGACTATGGCTACACCTTC. Translated, it gives CASSLVEGADYGYTF. The full variable domain, its missing parts supplied by reference TRBV7-8 and TRBJ1-2, is GAGVSQSPRYKVAKRGQDVALRCDPISGHVSLFWYQQALGQGPEFLTYFQNEAQLDKSGLPSDRFFAERPEGSVSTLKIQRTQQEDSAVYLCASSLVEGADYGYTFGSGTRLTVV.